Reported below is one T cell receptor beta chain. It has no known antigen specificity. The junction differs from germline at one of its ends, possibly a read error. TCRbeta-specific cDNA was reverse-transcribed from 500 ng total RNA using a constant-region primer and ProtoScript II reverse transcriptase. Three nested multiplex PCR rounds, following a slightly modified ARM-PCR procedure, were used to build the TCRbeta libraries. Multiplex TRBV1-TRBV30 forward primers and a Cbeta reverse primer were used in the first two PCR rounds, each of which was run for approximately 11 cycles. Sample barcodes and Illumina adapters were added in a final 25-cycle PCR using Deep VentR polymerase. Before sequencing, amplicons between 200 and 500 bp were purified from gel using a QIAquick gel extraction kit. TCRbeta amplicons were sequenced on an Illumina HiSeq 2500 with 250-bp paired-end reads. The authors' pipeline ran thus. Trimmomatic v0.33 was used to quality-trim the reads, and FLASH v1.2.11 was used to merge paired reads so that full CDR3 sequences could be recovered. V, D and J germline segments were assigned to the rearranged TCRbeta sequences by MiGEC v1.2.1b. Clonotype statistics and Shannon-Wiener diversity indices were computed with VDJtools v1.0.0. Except for diversity analysis, only the 250 most abundant clonotypes of each sample were used in subsequent analyses to reduce sampling bias. The raw public data were reprocessed by TCRdb itself: fastp quality trimming at Q25, MiXCR clonotype calling, in-frame beta chains only. CDR3 protein sequences are deduplicated, and each keeps its most common genes and DNA. TCRdb assigned the V and J calls; the authors' analysis was not used. Within this sample are about 97,000 distinct CDR3 sequences, with around two thirds of them counted one time only. Jointly, the top ten make up more than 10% of the sample.

Counted from cysteine to phenylalanine, this CDR3 has 14 amino acids. Just the 42-base CDR3 DNA is kept, in frame starting at base 1. Taken from the germline V gene, the CDR1 and CDR2 loops are WSHSY and SAAADI. Without any cell sorting, total RNA and DNA were co-extracted from around 18-30 mg of bulk tissue using the AllPrep DNA/RNA mini kit. Between late 2015 and early 2016, a few patients in China with histopathologically diagnosed primary liver carcinoma had their tumors surgically resected. Chronic HBV infection was present in the patients, and the patients were treatment-naive at sampling. Five spatially separated regions were sampled per tumor: superior, inferior, left-lateral and right-lateral poles, plus the tumor centre. According to histology, viable tumor cells made up more than 75% of every tumor sample. Fresh tumor and adjacent tissue pieces were bisected; one half was stored in RNAlater at -80°C, the other sent for histology.

The sample comes from a study of tumor-infiltrating lymphocytes in primary liver carcinoma (dated 2017 in TCRdb). Study-wide context: The five patients, three men and two women aged 30 to 69 years, had hepatocellular carcinoma (four) or combined HCC and intrahepatic cholangiocarcinoma (one). Tumors of the five patients were stage T1-T3 N0M0 with maximum diameters of about 4.2 to 10 cm. Samples yielded roughly 3.65 to 7.5 million productive TCRbeta reads; read depth did not differ significantly between tissue types. The study combined TCRbeta repertoire sequencing, expression microarrays and whole-exome sequencing across five regions of each liver tumor, with adjacent normal tissue and blood. A total of about 35 specimens from 5 patients went through TCRbeta repertoire sequencing, namely 25 tumor regions, 5 adjacent noncancerous liver tissues and 5 peripheral blood samples. To link TCRbeta repertoire diversity with the local molecular phenotype, the approximately 24 tumor region samples were profiled using Agilent mRNA microarrays. Repertoires from technical replicates were highly reproducible, with mean shared-clone rates about 0.9 and correlation coefficients above 0.98. The full study reports these points: Only 4 to 6 patients were included in the study, and the authors note that the findings should be validated in a larger study. The top 250 clones accounted for a significantly greater share of the repertoire in tumors than in blood (p = 0.039). Only about 8-24% of top clones were present in all five regions of a tumor, suggesting spatial heterogeneity of tumor-infiltrating T cells. Only the TCR beta chain was sequenced, so true repertoire diversity is likely underestimated because unpaired alpha chains were not captured. Bulk unsorted samples precluded comparing CD4+ and CD8+ T cell repertoires. Pairs of tumor regions showed greater repertoire overlap (mean about 35%) than tumor-adjacent pairs (approximately 17%) or tumor-blood pairs (roughly 14%), which is consistent with antigen-driven expansion.

The V gene is TRBV10-2 and the J gene is TRBJ1-4, and perhaps TRBD1 as D gene, on 6 matching bases. The TCR sequence derives from a woman aged 55-69 years with primary liver carcinoma and hepatitis B virus infection. Sequencing was performed on liver tumor tissue from sampling region 2. The sample's cell subset or site label, decoded: tumor region T2, inferior pole. The CDR3 region reads CASSDGRGGQKPFF. The DNA reads TGCGCCAGCAGTGATGGCAGGGGAGGCCAAAAACCGTTTTTT.